Listed here are 5 T cell receptor beta chains from one sample, sequenced in a study of regulatory T cells in long-lasting Graves disease. Time point in this sample: newly diagnosed GD, antithyroid drugs for less than 3 months. Researchers made the TCR library from RNA that was extracted from PBMCs. The authors built TCR beta libraries using iRepertoire HTBI primers and Arm-PCR of CDR3 regions. TCRdb recomputed calls from the multiplex PCR reads with MiXCR, one row per CDR3 protein. The sample carries about 540,000 distinct CDR3 sequences, roughly 13% recorded once. These data also formed part of another study, on T cells in Graves' hyperthyroidism and ophthalmopathy.

The sequencing here drew on peripheral blood mononuclear cells (PBMCs), taken at new diagnosis, from a patient treated with antithyroid drugs. These receptors were obtained from a man younger than 45 with Graves disease.

This clonotype has only a few counts. V gene TRBV12-3 or TRBV12-4 combines with J gene TRBJ1-5; D perhaps matches TRBD1 (6 bases). The CDR3 runs to 14 residues. Trimming left V 5 bases short and J 6 bases short, with 14 bases between. The chain's CDR3 is CASSPRGAGQPQHF. The CDR3 DNA follows: TGTGCCAGCAGTCCAAGGGGGGCTGGTCAGCCCCAGCATTTT.

This clonotype was observed a handful of times. The V call is TRBV7-9, the J call TRBJ1-2; 7 bases align to TRBD1. CDR1 SEHNR and CDR2 FQNEAQ come from the germline V gene (reference sequence). The CDR3 is 14 amino acids. V shed 8 bases and J 8 bases; nucleotides not matched to a gene: 14. CDR3 bases: TGTGCCAGCTTAAGACCGACAGGGTTGGGCGGCTACACCTTC. The encoded protein is CASLRPTGLGGYTF. Using reference TRBV7-9 and TRBJ1-2 for the parts outside the CDR3, the full variable domain is DTGVSQNPRHKITKRGQNVTFRCDPISEHNRLYWYRQTLGQGPEFLTYFQNEAQLEKSRLLSDRFSAERPKGSFSTLEIQRTEQGDSAMYLCASLRPTGLGGYTFGSGTRLTVV.

This clonotype came up a few times. The gene calls are TRBV9 and TRBJ1-2, with D tentatively TRBD1 (5 bases). The CDR3 extends over 14 amino acids. Germline CDR1 SGDLS, CDR2 YYNGEE. Trimming shortened V by 4 bases and J by 4 bases, and 14 bases separated the two germline ends. CDR3 amino acids: CASSPLNQGYGYTF. The CDR3 region has the DNA TGTGCCAGCAGCCCTCTCAACCAGGGCTATGGCTACACCTTC.

This clonotype was counted ten times or more. V gene TRBV30 combines with J gene TRBJ2-7; unclear D gene. Looked up from germline, CDR1 is GTSNPN and CDR2 is SVGIG (reference sequence). The CDR3 has 11 residues. Trimming took 2 bases from V and 5 from J, leaving 7 bases between them. Here the CDR3 DNA reads TGTGCCTGGAGTCCCAGCAACGAGCAGTACTTC. This codes for CAWSPSNEQYF.

This sequence joins TRBV13 and TRBJ2-7; D is uncertain. The CDR3 runs 14 residues. The germline V gene has CDR1 PRHDT and CDR2 FYEKMQ (reference sequence). V lost 5 bases and J lost 3, with 14 bases in between. The CDR3 region has the DNA TGTGCCAGCAGCCGCCGTGTGATGTTCTACGAGCAGTACTTC. It translates to CASSRRVMFYEQYF.